This T cell receptor beta chain derives from a study of cytomegalovirus exposure and HLA in healthy donors. From germline, CDR1 is SGHRS and CDR2 YFSETQ. The germline V and J ends were trimmed by 1 base and 5 bases, with 8 bases remaining between them. The CDR3 covers 13 residues. The PCR was carried out with 60 Vbeta primers and 13 Jbeta primers. The assay was immunoSEQ multiplex PCR, and TCRdb's table has in-frame clones only and misses some. In the table there are roughly 110,000 clones, about 74% of which are singletons. This chain links TRBV5-1 with TRBJ2-3; TRBD1 might be the D (5 bases). Source material: PBMCs. This receptor was identified in a female donor in good health and CMV-seronegative. The CDR3 nucleotides are TGCGCCAGCAGCTTGCAAGACAGAGATACGCAGTATTTT. Translation: CASSLQDRDTQYF.